Following are 8 T cell receptor beta chains from one sample sequenced in a study of T cells in Graves' hyperthyroidism and ophthalmopathy. Amplification yielded TCR beta CDR3 regions, with RNA transcripts as the source. The HTBI primer set was used in a first-round RT-PCR of the TCR CDR3. One entry per CDR3 protein results from TCRdb running MiXCR on the multiplex PCR reads. The sample consists of around 300,000 distinct CDR3 sequences, more than 11% of them appearing once. Sequencing used blood. These receptors all come from a woman between 25 and 40 years old with Graves' hyperthyroidism.

This clonotype was recorded a few times. This chain uses TRBV7-9 with TRBJ1-2, with unresolved D. V was clipped by 5 bases and J by 5 bases, with 9 bases between them. CDR1 is SEHNR, CDR2 FQNEAQ, per germline (reference sequence). The CDR3 is 12 residues long. The DNA of the CDR3 is TGTGCCAGCAGCGCCGGTTCGTATGGCTACACCTTC. Translated: CASSAGSYGYTF.

This clonotype was detected ten times or more. The chain is built from TRBV5-1 and TRBJ2-2; tentatively, D is TRBD1 (5 bases). V lost 3 bases, J lost 0 bases, and 12 bases lay in between. The CDR3 runs to 16 residues. Germline V CDR1 and CDR2: SGHRS, YFSETQ. In nucleotides, the CDR3 is TGCGCCAGCAGCTCTGGGGCCGACGCGAACACCGGGGAGCTGTTTTTT. Translation: CASSSGADANTGELFF.

This clonotype has ten or more counts. The DNA of the CDR3 is TGTGCCAGCAGGCGGGACAACACAGATACGCAGTATTTT. As protein: CASRRDNTDTQYF. The chain couples TRBV28 to TRBJ2-3; D possibly uses TRBD1 or TRBD2 (6 bases each). CDR1 and CDR2 from the germline V gene are MDHEN and SYDVKM. The CDR3 extends over 13 amino acids. V was cut by 6 bases and J by 2 bases, with 9 bases left in between.

This clonotype has only a few counts. V usage is TRBV28 and J usage is TRBJ2-7, with TRBD2 matching over 8 bases. The V gene's germline CDR1 is MDHEN and CDR2 SYDVKM. The CDR3 is 14 amino acids. Losses at the gene ends were 8 bases for V and 0 bases for J; bases not matched to a gene: 6. The CDR3 is CASGPGGSSYEQYF. The CDR3 bases are TGTGCCAGCGGTCCGGGGGGGAGCTCCTACGAGCAGTACTTC.

Many counts were recorded for this clonotype. V usage is TRBV29-1 and J usage is TRBJ2-7, with 8 bases matching TRBD1. The ends lost 5 bases at V and 3 bases at J; junction bases unmatched: 9. This CDR3 has 14 amino acids. CDR1 is SQVTM and CDR2 is ANQGSEA in the germline V gene. Here the CDR3 DNA reads TGCAGCGTTTCTGGACAGGGCGTCCTCTACGAGCAGTACTTC. Translating gives CSVSGQGVLYEQYF.

A word on this clonotype: One end of the junction fails to match germline, which may point to a read error. The gene calls are TRBV11-2 and TRBJ1-1; no clear D gene. There are 11 residues in the CDR3. Germline V gives CDR1 SGHAT, CDR2 FQNNGV. CDR3 sequence: CASSFEPEALF. The CDR3 region has the DNA TGTGCCAGCAGCTTCGAGCCTGAAGCTCTCTTT.

This chain links TRBV7-2 with TRBJ1-3; no firm D call. From germline, CDR1 is SGHTA and CDR2 FQGNSA. This CDR3 is built from 15 residues. Trimming left V 5 bases short and J 2 bases short, with 13 bases between. The CDR3 spells CASSEGPGTGNTIYF. The CDR3 DNA sequence: TGTGCCAGCAGCGAAGGACCCGGTACTGGAAACACCATATATTTT.

This chain connects TRBV12-5 to TRBJ2-7, with a weak D call TRBD1 (5 bases). This CDR3 contains 16 residues. Trimming cost V 5 bases and J 3 bases, with 20 bases left between them. Germline-derived CDR1 and CDR2 are LGHNT and FRNRAP. The CDR3 region has the DNA TGTGCTAGTGGTGCCCCCCGGACAAATGCCGGCTACGAGCAGTACTTC. Translated: CASGAPRTNAGYEQYF.